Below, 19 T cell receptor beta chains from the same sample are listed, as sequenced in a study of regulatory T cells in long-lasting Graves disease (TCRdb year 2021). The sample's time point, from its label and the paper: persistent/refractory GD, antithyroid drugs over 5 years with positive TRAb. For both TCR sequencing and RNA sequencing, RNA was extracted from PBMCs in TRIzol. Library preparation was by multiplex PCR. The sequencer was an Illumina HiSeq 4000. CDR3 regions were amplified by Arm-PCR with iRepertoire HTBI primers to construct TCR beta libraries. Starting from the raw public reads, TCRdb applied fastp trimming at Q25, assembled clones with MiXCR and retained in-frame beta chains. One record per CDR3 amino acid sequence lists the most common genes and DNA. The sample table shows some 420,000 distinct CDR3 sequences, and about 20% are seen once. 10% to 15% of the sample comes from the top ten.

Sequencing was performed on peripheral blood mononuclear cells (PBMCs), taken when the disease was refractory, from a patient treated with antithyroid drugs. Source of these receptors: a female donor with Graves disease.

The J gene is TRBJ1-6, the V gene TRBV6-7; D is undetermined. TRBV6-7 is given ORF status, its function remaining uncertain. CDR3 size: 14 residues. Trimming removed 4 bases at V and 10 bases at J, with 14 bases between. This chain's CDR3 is CASSWAGQGSPLHF. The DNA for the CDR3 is TGTGCCAGCAGTTGGGCTGGGCAAGGATCACCCCTCCACTTT.

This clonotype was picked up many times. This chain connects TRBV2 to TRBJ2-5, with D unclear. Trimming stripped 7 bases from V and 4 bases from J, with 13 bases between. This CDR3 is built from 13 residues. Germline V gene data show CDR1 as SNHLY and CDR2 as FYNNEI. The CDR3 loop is CASTGRSGETQYF. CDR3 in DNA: TGTGCCAGCACGGGCCGAAGTGGAGAGACCCAGTACTTC.

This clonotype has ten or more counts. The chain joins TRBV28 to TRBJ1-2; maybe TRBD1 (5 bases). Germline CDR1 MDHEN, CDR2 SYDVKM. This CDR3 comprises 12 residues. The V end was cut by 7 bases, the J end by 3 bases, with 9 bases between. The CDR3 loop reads CASKQAHYGYTF. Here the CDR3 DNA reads TGTGCCAGCAAACAGGCGCACTATGGCTACACCTTC.

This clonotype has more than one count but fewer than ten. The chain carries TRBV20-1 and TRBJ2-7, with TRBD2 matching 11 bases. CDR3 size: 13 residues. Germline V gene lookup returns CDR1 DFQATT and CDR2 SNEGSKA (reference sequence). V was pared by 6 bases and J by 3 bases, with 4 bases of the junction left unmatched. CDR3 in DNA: TGCAGTGCCGGGACTAGCGGACACTACGAGCAGTACTTC. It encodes CSAGTSGHYEQYF.

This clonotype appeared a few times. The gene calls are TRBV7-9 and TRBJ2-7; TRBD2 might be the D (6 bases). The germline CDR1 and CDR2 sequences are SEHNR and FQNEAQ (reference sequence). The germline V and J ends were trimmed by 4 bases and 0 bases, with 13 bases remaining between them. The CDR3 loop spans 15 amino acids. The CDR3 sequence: CASSSGGLSSYEQYF. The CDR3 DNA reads TGTGCCAGCAGCTCAGGAGGGCTTTCCTCCTACGAGCAGTACTTC. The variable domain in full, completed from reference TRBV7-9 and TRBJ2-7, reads DTGVSQNPRHKITKRGQNVTFRCDPISEHNRLYWYRQTLGQGPEFLTYFQNEAQLEKSRLLSDRFSAERPKGSFSTLEIQRTEQGDSAMYLCASSSGGLSSYEQYFGPGTRLTVT.

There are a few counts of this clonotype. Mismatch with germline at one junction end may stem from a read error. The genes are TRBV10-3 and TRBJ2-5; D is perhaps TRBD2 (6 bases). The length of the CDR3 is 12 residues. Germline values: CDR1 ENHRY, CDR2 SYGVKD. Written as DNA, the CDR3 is TGCGGAGTTGGAGGGTACCAAGAGACCCAGTACTTC. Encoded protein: CGVGGYQETQYF.

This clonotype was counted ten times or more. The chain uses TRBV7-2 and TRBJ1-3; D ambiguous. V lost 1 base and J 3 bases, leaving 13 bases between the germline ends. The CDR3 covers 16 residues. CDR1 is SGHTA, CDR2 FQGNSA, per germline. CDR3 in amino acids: CASSLGAPGGGNTIYF. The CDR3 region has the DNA TGTGCCAGCAGCTTAGGCGCGCCAGGAGGTGGAAACACCATATATTTT.

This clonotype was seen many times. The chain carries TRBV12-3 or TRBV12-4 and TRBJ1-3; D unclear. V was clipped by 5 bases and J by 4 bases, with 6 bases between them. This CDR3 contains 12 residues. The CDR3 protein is CASSIQGNTIYF. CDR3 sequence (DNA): TGTGCCAGCAGTATACAGGGAAACACCATATATTTT.

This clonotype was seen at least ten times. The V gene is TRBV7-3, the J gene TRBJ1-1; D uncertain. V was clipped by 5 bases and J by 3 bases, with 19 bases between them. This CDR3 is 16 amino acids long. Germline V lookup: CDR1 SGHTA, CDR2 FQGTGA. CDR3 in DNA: TGTGCCAGCAGCCCCCGGGCCCACAGTTCTGACACTGAAGCTTTCTTT. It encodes CASSPRAHSSDTEAFF.

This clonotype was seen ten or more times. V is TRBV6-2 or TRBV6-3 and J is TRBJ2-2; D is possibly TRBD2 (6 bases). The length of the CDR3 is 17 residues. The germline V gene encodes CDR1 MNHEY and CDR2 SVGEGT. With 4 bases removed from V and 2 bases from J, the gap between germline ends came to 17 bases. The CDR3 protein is CASSSFFGRDNTGELFF. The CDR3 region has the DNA TGTGCCAGCAGTTCCTTTTTTGGGCGGGATAACACCGGGGAGCTGTTTTTT.

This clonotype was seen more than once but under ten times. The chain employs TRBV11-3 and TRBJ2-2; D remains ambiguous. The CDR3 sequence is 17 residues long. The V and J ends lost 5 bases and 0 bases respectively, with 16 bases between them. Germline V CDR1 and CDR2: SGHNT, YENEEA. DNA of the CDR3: TGTGCCAGCAGCCCTCGTACGACGGACGCGAACACCGGGGAGCTGTTTTTT. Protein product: CASSPRTTDANTGELFF.

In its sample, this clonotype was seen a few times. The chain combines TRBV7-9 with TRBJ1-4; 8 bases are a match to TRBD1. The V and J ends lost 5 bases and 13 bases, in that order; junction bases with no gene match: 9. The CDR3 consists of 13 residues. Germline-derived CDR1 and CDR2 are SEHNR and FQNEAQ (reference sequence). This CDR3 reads CASSPRGQAGLFF. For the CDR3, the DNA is TGTGCCAGCAGCCCCCGGGGACAGGCGGGACTGTTTTTT.

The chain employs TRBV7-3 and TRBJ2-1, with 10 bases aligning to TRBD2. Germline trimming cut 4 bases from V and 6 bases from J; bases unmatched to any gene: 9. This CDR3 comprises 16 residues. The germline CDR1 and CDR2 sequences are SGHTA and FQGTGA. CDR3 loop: CASSSRAGGYPNEQFF. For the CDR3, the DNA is TGTGCCAGCAGCTCCCGAGCGGGAGGGTACCCCAATGAGCAGTTCTTC.

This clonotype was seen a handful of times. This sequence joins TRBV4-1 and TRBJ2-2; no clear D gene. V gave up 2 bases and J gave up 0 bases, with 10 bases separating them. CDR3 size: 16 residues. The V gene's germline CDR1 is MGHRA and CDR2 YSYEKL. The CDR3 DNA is TGCGCCAGCAGCCAATCTCGCGGTTCGAACACCGGGGAGCTGTTTTTT. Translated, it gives CASSQSRGSNTGELFF.

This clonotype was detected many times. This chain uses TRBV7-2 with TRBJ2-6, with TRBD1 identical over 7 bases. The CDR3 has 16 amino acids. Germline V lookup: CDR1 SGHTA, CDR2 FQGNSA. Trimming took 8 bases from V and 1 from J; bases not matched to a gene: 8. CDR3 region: CASRDSVLSGANVLTF. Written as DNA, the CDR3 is TGTGCCAGCCGGGACAGTGTTTTATCTGGGGCCAACGTCCTGACTTTC.

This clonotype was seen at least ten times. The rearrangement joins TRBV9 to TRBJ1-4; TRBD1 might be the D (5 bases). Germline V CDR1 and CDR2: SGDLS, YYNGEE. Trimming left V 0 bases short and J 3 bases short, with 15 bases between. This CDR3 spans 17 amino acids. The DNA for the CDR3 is TGTGCCAGCAGCGTAGCTGTCGGGGGGAGACCTAATGAAAAACTGTTTTTT. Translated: CASSVAVGGRPNEKLFF. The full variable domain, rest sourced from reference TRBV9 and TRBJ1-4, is DSGVTQTPKHLITATGQRVTLRCSPRSGDLSVYWYQQSLDQGLQFLIQYYNGEERAKGNILERFSAQQFPDLHSELNLSSLELGDSALYFCASSVAVGGRPNEKLFFGSGTQLSVL.

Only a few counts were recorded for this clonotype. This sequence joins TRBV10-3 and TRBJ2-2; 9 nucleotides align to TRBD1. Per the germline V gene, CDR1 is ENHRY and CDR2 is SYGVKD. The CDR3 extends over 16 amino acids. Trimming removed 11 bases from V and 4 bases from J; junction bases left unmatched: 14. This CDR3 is CAAQGAYRGGTGELFF. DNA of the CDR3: TGTGCCGCACAGGGGGCCTACCGGGGTGGCACCGGGGAGCTGTTTTTT.

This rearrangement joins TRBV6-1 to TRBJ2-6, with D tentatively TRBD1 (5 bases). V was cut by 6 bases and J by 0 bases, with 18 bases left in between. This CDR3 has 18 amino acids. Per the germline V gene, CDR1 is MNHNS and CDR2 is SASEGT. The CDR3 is CASRGPTVLGSGANVLTF. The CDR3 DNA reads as TGTGCCAGCAGGGGTCCGACAGTTTTAGGCTCTGGGGCCAACGTCCTGACTTTC.

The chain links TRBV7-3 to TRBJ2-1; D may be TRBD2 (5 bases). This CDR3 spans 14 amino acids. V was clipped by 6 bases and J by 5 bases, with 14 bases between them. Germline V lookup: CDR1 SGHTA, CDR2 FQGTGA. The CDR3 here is CASRTGAGNNEQFF. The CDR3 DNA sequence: TGTGCCAGCAGAACTGGCGCGGGTAACAATGAGCAGTTCTTC.